This TCR beta chain was recovered during a study of blood T cell repertoires in COVID-19. Turning to the study itself: The United States, Italy and Spain were the sources of the acute and convalescent COVID-19 samples. T cells, B-cell-depleted T cells, or PBMCs supplied cDNA or gDNA.

Trimming pared 4 bases from V and 2 bases from J, leaving 3 bases between. The CDR3 loop spans 11 amino acids. From germline, CDR1 is SGHRS and CDR2 YFSETQ. Per the original data handling: Reference gene primer amplification gave nucleated cell count estimates. The assay was immunoSEQ multiplex PCR, and TCRdb's table has in-frame clones only and misses some. The V and J calls and the clone size are those of that table, but D and trimming were determined from the DNA. The data hold about 250,000 clones, with about 80% observed a single time. This clone has just one count. The sequencing sample was made of peripheral blood. The receptor's source is an elderly woman with acute or convalescent COVID-19. The chain is built from TRBV5-1 and TRBJ2-5; no reliable D call. Here the CDR3 DNA reads TGCGCCAGCAGCCAACAAGAGACCCAGTACTTC. Translating gives CASSQQETQYF.